The next 10 T cell receptor beta chains were all read from a single sample in a study of CD8 T cells in Susac syndrome. Reverse transcription of roughly 0.5 to 1 ug RNA was performed with random hexamers. Each CDR3 protein is one row after TCRdb ran MiXCR on the immunoSEQ multiplex PCR reads. The table lists about 180,000 distinct CDR3 sequences, 85% to 95% of them singletons, with 0.15% to 0.2% in the top ten. Sequencing input: CD8+ T cells from PBMCs. These receptors came from a human donor with multiple sclerosis.

This chain uses TRBV13 with TRBJ2-5; 10 bases line up with TRBD1. The CDR3 length is 15 residues. Unmatched junction bases numbered 5, after V lost 4 bases and J lost 3 bases. Germline CDR1 is PRHDT and CDR2 is FYEKMQ (reference sequence). CDR3 protein: CASSSSGQGEETQYF. The CDR3 DNA is TGTGCCAGCAGCTCCTCCGGACAGGGGGAAGAGACCCAGTACTTC.

The V gene is TRBV28, the J gene TRBJ2-5; 8 nucleotides line up with TRBD2. The germline CDR1 and CDR2 sequences are MDHEN and SYDVKM. The V gene end was trimmed by 6 bases and the J gene end by 3 bases; junction bases not matched to a gene: 6. CDR3 length: 14 amino acids. The DNA for the CDR3 is TGTGCCAGCAGGGGACTAGAACTGAAAGAGACCCAGTACTTC. Its translation: CASRGLELKETQYF.

The V gene is TRBV20-1, the J gene TRBJ2-7, with TRBD1 identical over 8 bases. Per germline, CDR1 DFQATT and CDR2 SNEGSKA (reference sequence). The ends lost 4 bases at V and 3 bases at J; junction bases unmatched: 8. This CDR3 is 14 amino acids long. The CDR3 sequence: CSATGTGRIYEQYF. The CDR3 DNA reads TGCAGTGCTACCGGGACAGGTAGAATCTACGAGCAGTACTTC.

The chain joins TRBV15 to TRBJ2-3, with 11 bases fitting TRBD2. CDR1 LNHNV and CDR2 YYDKDF come from the germline V gene (reference sequence). The CDR3 length is 15 residues. V was clipped by 4 bases and J by 2 bases; unmatched bases: 2. This CDR3 reads CATSKTSGITDTQYF. DNA for the CDR3: TGTGCCACCAGCAAGACTAGCGGGATCACAGATACGCAGTATTTT. Based on the CDR3 plus reference TRBV15 and TRBJ2-3, the full variable domain is DAMVIQNPRYQVTQFGKPVTLSCSQTLNHNVMYWYQQKSSQAPKLLFHYYDKDFNNEADTPDNFQSRRPNTSFCFLDIRSPGLGDTAMYLCATSKTSGITDTQYFGPGTRLTVL.

This chain connects TRBV15 to TRBJ2-5; tentative D call: TRBD1 (5 bases). Germline loops: CDR1 LNHNV, CDR2 YYDKDF (reference sequence). The CDR3 is 14 residues long. The germline V and J ends were trimmed by 5 bases and 5 bases, with 15 bases remaining between them. As DNA, the CDR3 is TGTGCCACCAGCCGCGGACACATCGGGGAGACCCAGTACTTC. This translates into CATSRGHIGETQYF.

The V call is TRBV27, the J call TRBJ2-1, with 11 bases aligning to TRBD2. Germline V gene data show CDR1 as MNHEY and CDR2 as SMNVEV (reference sequence). The CDR3 sequence is 14 residues long. Germline trimming cut 7 bases from V and 7 bases from J; bases unmatched to any gene: 6. CDR3 in amino acids: CASKTSGIGNEQFF. CDR3 nucleotides: TGTGCCAGCAAGACTAGCGGGATCGGGAATGAGCAGTTCTTC.

The chain links TRBV20-1 to TRBJ1-5; D gene unclear. The V end lost 6 bases, the J end lost 4 bases, and 13 bases lay between the germline ends. The V gene's germline CDR1 is DFQATT and CDR2 SNEGSKA (reference sequence). The CDR3 sequence is 13 residues long. The CDR3 DNA reads TGCAGTGCCCAGAGGGAAGGGAATCAGCCCCAGCATTTT. Translating gives CSAQREGNQPQHF.

The V and J genes are TRBV23-1 and TRBJ1-5; 10 bases fit TRBD1. TRBV23-1 is an ORF; its function is uncertain. The CDR3 totals 16 residues. Trimming took 7 bases from V and 10 from J; bases not matched to a gene: 16. The CDR3 DNA follows: TGCGCCAGCACTAGACCGGGACAGGGGTCTGGTGGACCCCAGCATTTT. Protein sequence: CASTRPGQGSGGPQHF.

The chain carries TRBV11-1 and TRBJ2-5, with a possible D match to TRBD2 (5 bases). The CDR3 length is 15 residues. V gave up 5 bases and J gave up 1 base, with 14 bases separating them. Germline CDR1 is SGHAT and CDR2 is FQDESV (reference sequence). Here the CDR3 reads CASSLVGVGQETQYF. The CDR3 DNA reads TGTGCCAGCAGCCTCGTCGGGGTAGGCCAAGAGACCCAGTACTTC.

This clonotype has just a few counts. This chain connects TRBV18 to TRBJ2-7; D remains ambiguous. This CDR3 contains 12 residues. Germline CDR1 is KGHSH and CDR2 is LQKENI. V was cut by 4 bases and J by 2 bases, with 6 bases left in between. Written as DNA, the CDR3 is TGTGCCAGCTCACTGGAAGCCTACGAGCAGTACTTC. This translates into CASSLEAYEQYF. The complete variable domain, with remaining parts taken from reference TRBV18 and TRBJ2-7, reads NAGVMQNPRHLVRRRGQEARLRCSPMKGHSHVYWYRQLPEEGLKFMVYLQKENIIDESGMPKERFSAEFPKEGPSILRIQQVVRGDSAAYFCASSLEAYEQYFGPGTRLTVT.